The clone carrying this TCR beta chain has only one observation. What it binds is not known. Trimming cost V 2 bases and J 5 bases; bases outside gene matches: 1. The CDR3 consists of 14 residues. CDR1 WNHNN and CDR2 SYGVQD come from the germline V gene (reference sequence). CD4+CD127+ cells were sorted as the conventional CD4 T cells. Sequenced by immunoSEQ multiplex PCR; TCRdb stores in-frame clones only, minus some. The sample lists 25,000 or so clones; roughly 97% were seen once. The data stem from a study of B cell selection in AIRE deficiency. Points from the study as a whole: Only TCRbeta was sequenced; around 39% of shared healthy Treg sequences appeared in Tconv. Shorter CDR3s marked shared Treg sequences, biased toward few non-templated insertions. About 29% of healthy-donor shared Treg TCRbeta sequences appeared in patient Tconv cells. Only approximately 10% of 3,500 to 4,500 shared Treg sequences were patient-specific; around 33% healthy-specific.

The J gene is TRBJ1-3, the V gene TRBV10-1; TRBD1 agrees at 9 bases. The receptor was derived from a human donor with AIRE deficiency. The source material was conventional CD4+ T cells sorted from PBMCs. CDR3 in DNA: TGCGCCAGCAGTGAGGGGACAGGGCGAAACACCATATATTTT. Translation: CASSEGTGRNTIYF.